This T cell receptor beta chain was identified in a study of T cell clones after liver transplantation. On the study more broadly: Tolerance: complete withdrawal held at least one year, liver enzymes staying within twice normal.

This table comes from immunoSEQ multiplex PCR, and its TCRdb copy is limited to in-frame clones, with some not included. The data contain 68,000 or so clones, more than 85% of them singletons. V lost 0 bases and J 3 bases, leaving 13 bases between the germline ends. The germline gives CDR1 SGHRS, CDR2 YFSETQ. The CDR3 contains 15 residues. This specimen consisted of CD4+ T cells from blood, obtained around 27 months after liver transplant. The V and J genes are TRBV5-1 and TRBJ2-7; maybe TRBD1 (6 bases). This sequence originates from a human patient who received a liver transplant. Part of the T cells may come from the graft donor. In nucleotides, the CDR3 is TGCGCCAGCAGCTTGGGAGGGGGAAAGTTCTACGAGCAGTACTTC. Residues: CASSLGGGKFYEQYF. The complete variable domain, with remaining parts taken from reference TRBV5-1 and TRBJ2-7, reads KAGVTQTPRYLIKTRGQQVTLSCSPISGHRSVSWYQQTPGQGLQFLFEYFSETQRNKGNFPGRFSGRQFSNSRSEMNVSTLELGDSALYLCASSLGGGKFYEQYFGPGTRLTVT.